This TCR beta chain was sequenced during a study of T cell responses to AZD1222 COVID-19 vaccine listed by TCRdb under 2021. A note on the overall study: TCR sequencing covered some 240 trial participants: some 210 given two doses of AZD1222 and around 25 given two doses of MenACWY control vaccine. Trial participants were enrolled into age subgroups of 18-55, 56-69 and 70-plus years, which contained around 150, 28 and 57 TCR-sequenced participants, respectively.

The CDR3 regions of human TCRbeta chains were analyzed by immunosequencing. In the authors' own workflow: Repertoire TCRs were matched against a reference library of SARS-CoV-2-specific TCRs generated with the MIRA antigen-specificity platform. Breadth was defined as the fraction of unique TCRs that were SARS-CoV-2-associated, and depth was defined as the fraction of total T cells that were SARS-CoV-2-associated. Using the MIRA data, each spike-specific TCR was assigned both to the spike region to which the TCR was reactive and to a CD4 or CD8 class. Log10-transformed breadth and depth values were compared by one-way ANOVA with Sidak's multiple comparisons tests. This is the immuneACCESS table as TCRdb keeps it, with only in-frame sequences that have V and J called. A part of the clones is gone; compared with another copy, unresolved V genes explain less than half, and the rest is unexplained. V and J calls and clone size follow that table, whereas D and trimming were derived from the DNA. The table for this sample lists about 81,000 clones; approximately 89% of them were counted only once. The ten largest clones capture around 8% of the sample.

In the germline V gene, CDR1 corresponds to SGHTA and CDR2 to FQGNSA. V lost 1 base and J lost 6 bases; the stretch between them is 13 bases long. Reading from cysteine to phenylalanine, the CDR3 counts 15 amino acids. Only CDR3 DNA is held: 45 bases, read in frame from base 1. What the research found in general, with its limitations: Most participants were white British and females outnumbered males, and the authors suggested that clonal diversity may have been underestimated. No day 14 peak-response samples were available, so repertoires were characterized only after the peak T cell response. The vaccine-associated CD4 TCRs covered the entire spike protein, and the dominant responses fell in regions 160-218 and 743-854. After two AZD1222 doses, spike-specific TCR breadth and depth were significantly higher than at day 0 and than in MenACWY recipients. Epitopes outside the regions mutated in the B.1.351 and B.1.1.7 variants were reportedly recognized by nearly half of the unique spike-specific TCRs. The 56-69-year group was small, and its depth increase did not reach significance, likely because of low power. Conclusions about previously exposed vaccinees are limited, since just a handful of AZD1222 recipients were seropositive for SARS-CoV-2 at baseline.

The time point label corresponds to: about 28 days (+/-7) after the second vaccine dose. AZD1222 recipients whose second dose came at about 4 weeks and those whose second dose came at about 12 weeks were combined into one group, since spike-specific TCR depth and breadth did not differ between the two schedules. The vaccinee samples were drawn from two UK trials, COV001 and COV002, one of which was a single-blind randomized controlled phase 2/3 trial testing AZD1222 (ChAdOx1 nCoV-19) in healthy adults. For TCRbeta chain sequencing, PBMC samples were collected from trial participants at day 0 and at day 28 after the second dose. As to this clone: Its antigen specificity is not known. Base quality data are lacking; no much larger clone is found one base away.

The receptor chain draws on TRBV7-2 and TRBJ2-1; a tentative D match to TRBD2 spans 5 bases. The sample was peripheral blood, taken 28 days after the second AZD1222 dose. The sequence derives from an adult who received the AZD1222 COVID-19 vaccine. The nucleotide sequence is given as TGTGCCAGCAGCTTAGATTCGCCCCGGGGCAATGAGCAGTTCTTC. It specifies CASSLDSPRGNEQFF.